These T cell receptor beta chains were read from a single sample in a study of T cell responses to AZD1222 COVID-19 vaccine. Assay used: immunoSEQ multiplex PCR; TCRdb lists only in-frame clones, some missing. The repertoire holds tens of thousands of clones, with about 80% as singletons. The sequencing here drew on peripheral blood, taken 28 days after the second AZD1222 dose. These receptors originate from an adult who received the AZD1222 COVID-19 vaccine. CDR3s include the opening cysteine and the closing phenylalanine or tryptophan. A D gene is named only where the DNA matches it firmly.

>TRBV18|TRBJ2-7|TRBD1
CASSNPGTASSYEQYF
TGTGCCAGCTCAAACCCCGGGACAGCGAGCTCCTACGAGCAGTACTTC
>TRBV5-1|TRBJ2-2|-
CASRQDGSNTGELFF
TGCGCCAGCAGACAGGACGGATCGAACACCGGGGAGCTGTTTTTT
>TRBV2|TRBJ1-1|TRBD1
CASSERDRGLNTEAFF
TGTGCCAGCAGTGAACGCGACAGGGGGCTTAACACTGAAGCTTTCTTT
>TRBV6-5|TRBJ1-5|TRBD1
CASSLTGDSNQPQHF
TGTGCCAGCAGCCTGACAGGGGATAGCAATCAGCCCCAGCATTTT
>TRBV6-6|TRBJ1-1|TRBD1
CASSDRQGNTEAFF
TGTGCCAGCAGTGACCGACAGGGGAACACTGAAGCTTTCTTT
>TRBV5-1|TRBJ1-1|-
CASSLEGNTEAFF
TGCGCCAGCAGCTTGGAAGGGAACACTGAAGCTTTCTTT
>TRBV5-1|TRBJ2-1|TRBD1
CASSSQTGTYNEQFF
TGCGCCAGCAGCTCACAGACAGGGACATACAATGAGCAGTTCTTC
>TRBV5-4|TRBJ1-1|TRBD1
CASSSTGDNTEAFF
TGTGCCAGCAGCTCAACAGGGGACAACACTGAAGCTTTCTTT
>TRBV5-1|TRBJ1-1|-
CASSLGQLNEAFF
TGCGCCAGCAGCTTAGGTCAGCTTAATGAAGCTTTCTTT
>TRBV6-1|TRBJ1-3|-
CASSEEPLGGNTIYF
TGTGCCAGCAGTGAAGAGCCGTTAGGAGGAAACACCATATATTTT